This T cell receptor beta chain was captured in a study of post-analysis software for immune sequencing data. Overall study: Courses of disease covered relapsing-remitting, secondary progressive and progressive-relapsing multiple sclerosis.

On this clonotype itself: What it recognizes is unknown.

Germline assignment: CDR1 MDHEN and CDR2 SYDVKM. Trimming left V 7 bases short and J 3 bases short, with 19 bases between. The CDR3 runs to 15 residues. Findings and caveats of the study: About five TRBV segments were more frequent in patients than controls; TRBV5-6, TRBV5-1 and TRBV20-1 belonged to this group. Diversity measured as normalized Chao1 was significantly lower in multiple sclerosis patients than in controls.

Unique molecular identifiers were built into the TCR beta cDNA libraries. When about 0.9 to 10 million T cells were used, they gave some 540,000 cDNA molecules. Using its own MiXCR run on the PCR reads, TCRdb lists one record per CDR3 protein. This sample has about 430,000 distinct CDR3 sequences, with approximately 42% found just once. The TCR comes from a girl aged 2 to 9 with multiple sclerosis. Sequencing was done on a sample of blood. The gene calls are TRBV28 and TRBJ2-7, with D unresolved. The CDR3 loop is CASTKPSAFGYEQYF. In nucleotides, the CDR3 is TGTGCCAGCACGAAACCCTCAGCGTTCGGCTACGAGCAGTACTTC.